A single sample gave rise to the 9 T cell receptor beta chains below, sequenced in a study of blood T cell repertoires in COVID-19. Using immunoSEQ multiplex PCR, the repertoire was profiled, and TCRdb retains in-frame clones only, with some absent. The sample holds about 490,000 clones, approximately 83% seen once. Sequenced: peripheral blood. These receptors were collected from a human donor in a cohort sampled during active COVID-19.

The chain carries TRBV9 and TRBJ2-7, with a possible D match to TRBD2 (6 bases). The germline V gene encodes CDR1 SGDLS and CDR2 YYNGEE. The CDR3 totals 14 residues. V dropped 4 bases and J dropped 2 bases, with 13 bases sitting between them. CDR3 sequence reads: CASSTSHTTYEQYF. The CDR3 region has the DNA TGTGCCAGCAGCACTAGCCATACAACCTACGAGCAGTACTTC. Based on the CDR3 plus reference TRBV9 and TRBJ2-7, the full variable domain is DSGVTQTPKHLITATGQRVTLRCSPRSGDLSVYWYQQSLDQGLQFLIQYYNGEERAKGNILERFSAQQFPDLHSELNLSSLELGDSALYFCASSTSHTTYEQYFGPGTRLTVT.

V and J are TRBV7-2 and TRBJ2-2; 8 nucleotides match TRBD1. CDR1 is SGHTA and CDR2 is FQGNSA in the germline V gene. This CDR3 spans 16 amino acids. V dropped 5 bases and J dropped 5; count of bases not matched to a gene: 10. The CDR3 DNA reads TGTGCCAGCAGCGCAACAGGGGGGCTTCCTACCGGGGAGCTGTTTTTT. Its translation is CASSATGGLPTGELFF.

V and J are TRBV6-2 or TRBV6-3 and TRBJ2-1; 8 nucleotides agree with TRBD2. Per the germline V gene, CDR1 is MNHEY and CDR2 is SVGEGT. This CDR3 spans 14 amino acids. The V gene end was trimmed by 6 bases and the J gene end by 6 bases; junction bases not matched to a gene: 7. CDR3 sequence (DNA): TGTGCCAGCAGCCGTTCCGGGACTAGCAATGAGCAGTTCTTC. Its protein product is CASSRSGTSNEQFF.

This chain uses TRBV19 with TRBJ2-3, with TRBD2 matching over 14 bases. Germline-derived CDR1 and CDR2 are LNHDA and SQIVND (reference sequence). The trim removed 9 bases at V and 4 bases at J, leaving 12 bases unmatched. The CDR3 consists of 17 residues. The CDR3 sequence: CASLKRGTSGSPDTQYF. The CDR3 DNA reads as TGTGCCAGCTTAAAACGGGGGACTAGCGGGAGCCCAGATACGCAGTATTTT. The full variable domain, completed using reference TRBV19 and TRBJ2-3, is DGGITQSPKYLFRKEGQNVTLSCEQNLNHDAMYWYRQDPGQGLRLIYYSQIVNDFQKGDIAEGYSVSREKKESFPLTVTSAQKNPTAFYLCASLKRGTSGSPDTQYFGPGTRLTVL.

The chain employs TRBV9 and TRBJ2-2, with D perhaps TRBD2 (5 bases). The CDR3 extends over 15 amino acids. Germline CDR1 is SGDLS and CDR2 is YYNGEE. V lost 1 base to trimming and J lost 2 bases, with 9 bases between them. The CDR3 DNA reads TGTGCCAGCAGCGTAAATCCGGGAAACACCGGGGAGCTGTTTTTT. Translation: CASSVNPGNTGELFF.

The chain combines TRBV5-1 with TRBJ2-5; 7 nucleotides line up with TRBD2. This CDR3 contains 14 residues. CDR1 and CDR2 from the germline V gene are SGHRS and YFSETQ. The V gene end was trimmed by 4 bases and the J gene end by 2 bases; junction bases not matched to a gene: 5. CDR3 in amino acids: CASSGGGEQETQYF. CDR3 nucleotides: TGCGCCAGCAGCGGCGGGGGTGAGCAAGAGACCCAGTACTTC.

This clone was counted a few times. The chain is built from TRBV6-1 and TRBJ2-7; 11 positions match TRBD2. V dropped 2 bases and J dropped 4; count of bases not matched to a gene: 13. Per the germline V gene, CDR1 is MNHNS and CDR2 is SASEGT. This CDR3 spans 18 amino acids. CDR3 sequence: CASSELSTSGGRVYEQYF. In DNA form, the CDR3 reads TGTGCCAGCAGTGAATTGAGCACTAGCGGGGGCCGGGTTTACGAGCAGTACTTC.

This clone was observed a handful of times. The genes are TRBV6-6 and TRBJ2-2; possible D gene TRBD1, 6 bases. V was pared by 6 bases and J by 0 bases, with 11 bases between. This CDR3 contains 15 residues. CDR1 is MNHNY, CDR2 SVGAGI, per germline (reference sequence). In DNA form, the CDR3 reads TGTGCCAGCAGACGACAGGTAGCGAACACCGGGGAGCTGTTTTTT. Translating it yields CASRRQVANTGELFF.

The J gene is TRBJ2-3, the V gene TRBV5-1; D is ambiguous. CDR3 size: 11 residues. Germline-derived CDR1 and CDR2 are SGHRS and YFSETQ. Trimming shortened V by 2 bases and J by 10 bases, and 8 bases separated the two germline ends. The CDR3 reads CASSLGDAQYF. The CDR3 region has the DNA TGCGCCAGCAGCTTAGGAGACGCGCAGTATTTT.